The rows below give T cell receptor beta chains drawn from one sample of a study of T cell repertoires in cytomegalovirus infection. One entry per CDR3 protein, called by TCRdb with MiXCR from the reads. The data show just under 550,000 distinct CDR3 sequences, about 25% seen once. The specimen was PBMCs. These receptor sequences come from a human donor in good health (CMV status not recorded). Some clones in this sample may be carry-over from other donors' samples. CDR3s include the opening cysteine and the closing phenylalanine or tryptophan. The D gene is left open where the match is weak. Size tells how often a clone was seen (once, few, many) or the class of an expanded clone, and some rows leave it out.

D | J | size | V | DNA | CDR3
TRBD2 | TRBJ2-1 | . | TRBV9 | TGTGCCAGCAGCGTCCGAGACTCGAGCGGGAGAGGTAATGAGCAGTTCTTC | CASSVRDSSGRGNEQFF
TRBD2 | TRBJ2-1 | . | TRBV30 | TGTGCCTGGAGTCCCGGGACTAGCGGAGGTAATGAGCAGTTCTTC | CAWSPGTSGGNEQFF
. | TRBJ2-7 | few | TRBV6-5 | TGTGCCAGCAGTTACTCGTTTGGTGGGCTCTCCTACGAGCAGTACTTC | CASSYSFGGLSYEQYF
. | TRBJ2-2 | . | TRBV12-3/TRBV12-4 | TGTGCCAGCGCCCTTCTCAATACCGGGGAGCTGTTTTTT | CASALLNTGELFF
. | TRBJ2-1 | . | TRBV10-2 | TGCGCCAGCAGTGACCTGGGGGTCGTACGGGGGCAGTTCTTC | CASSDLGVVRGQFF
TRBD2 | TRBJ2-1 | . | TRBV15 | TGTGCCACCAGCAGAGAATTGGGGCTAGCGGAAAACAATGAGCAGTTCTTC | CATSRELGLAENNEQFF
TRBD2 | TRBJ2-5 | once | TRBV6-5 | TGTGCCAGCAGTTCCCGACTAGCGGGAGTGGGTAAAGAGACCCAGTACTTC | CASSSRLAGVGKETQYF
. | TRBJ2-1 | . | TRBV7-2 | TGTGCCAGCAGCGCCATAGAGGGAGGCACCAATGAGCAGTTCTTC | CASSAIEGGTNEQFF
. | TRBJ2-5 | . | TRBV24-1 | TGTGCCACCAGTGATCGGGGGGAGACCCAGTACTTC | CATSDRGETQYF
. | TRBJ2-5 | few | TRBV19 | TGTGCCAGCGGGTGGGGGCCCACAGAGACCCAGTACTTC | CASGWGPTETQYF
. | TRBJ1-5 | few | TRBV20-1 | TGCAGTGCTAGACAGCCTTATAGCAATCAGCCCCAGCATTTT | CSARQPYSNQPQHF
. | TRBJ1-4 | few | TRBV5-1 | TGCGCCAGCAGCTTGTCGAGAAGACAGGAGGAAAAACTGTTTTTT | CASSLSRRQEEKLFF
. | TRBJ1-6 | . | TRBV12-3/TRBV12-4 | TGTGCCAGCAGTTCCCAGGGGTCCGGGACACCCCTCCACTTT | CASSSQGSGTPLHF
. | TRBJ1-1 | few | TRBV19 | TGTGCCAGTAGTATGCGGGACACTGAAGCTTTCTTT | CASSMRDTEAFF
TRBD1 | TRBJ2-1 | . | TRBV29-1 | TGCAGCGGGGGTCCCCGGACAGGGAGCCTAATAGAGCAGTTCTTC | CSGGPRTGSLIEQFF
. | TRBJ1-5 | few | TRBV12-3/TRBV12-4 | TGTGCCAGCACAGCGGGCCTATATGGCAATCAGCCCCAGCATTTT | CASTAGLYGNQPQHF
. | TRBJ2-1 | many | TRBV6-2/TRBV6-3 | TGTGCCAGCAGCCGTCCTCTAGCGCATGAGCAGTTCTTC | CASSRPLAHEQFF
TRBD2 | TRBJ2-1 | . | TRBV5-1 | TGCGCCAGCAGCATTACCGGGACTAGCTCCAATGAGCAGTTCTTC | CASSITGTSSNEQFF
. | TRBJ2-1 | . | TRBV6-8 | TGTGCCAGCAGGCCAGGGCGGAGTGGGTACAATGAGCAGTTCTTC | CASRPGRSGYNEQFF
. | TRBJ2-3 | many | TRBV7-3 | TGTGCCAGCAGCTTTTCCGGGTCCCCAGATACGCAGTATTTT | CASSFSGSPDTQYF
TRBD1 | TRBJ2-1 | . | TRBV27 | TGTGCCAGCAGTTTTACGGGGGACAGGGGGTTCAATGAGCAGTTCTTC | CASSFTGDRGFNEQFF
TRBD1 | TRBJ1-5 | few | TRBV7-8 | TGTGCCAGCAGCAAAACGCCGGGACAGGGAAATCAGCCCCAGCATTTT | CASSKTPGQGNQPQHF
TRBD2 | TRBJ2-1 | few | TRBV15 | TGTGCCACCAGCAGAGAGCCTAGCGGGAGTGTCTATGAGCAGTTCTTC | CATSREPSGSVYEQFF
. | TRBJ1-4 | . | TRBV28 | TGTGCCAGCAGGCCTGCCCCGGAAGGAAAACTGTTTTTT | CASRPAPEGKLFF
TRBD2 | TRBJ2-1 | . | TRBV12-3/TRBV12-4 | TGTGCCAGCAGTGCGCGCGGGGGGACCAACTCCTACAATGAGCAGTTCTTC | CASSARGGTNSYNEQFF
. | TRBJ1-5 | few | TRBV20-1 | TGCAGTGCTATTTGGTGGGAAAGCAATCAGCCCCAGCATTTT | CSAIWWESNQPQHF
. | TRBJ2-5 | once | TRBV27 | TGTGCCAGCAGGCTCCCTTCCCGCCGTGAGACCCAGTACTTC | CASRLPSRRETQYF
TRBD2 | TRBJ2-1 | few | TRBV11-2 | TGTGCCAGCAGCTTAGTCCGGGGGGGGTACAATGAGCAGTTCTTC | CASSLVRGGYNEQFF
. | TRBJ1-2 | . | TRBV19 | TGTGCCAGTAGTATAGGATGGCGGAATAACTATGGCTACACCTTC | CASSIGWRNNYGYTF
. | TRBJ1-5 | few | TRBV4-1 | TGCGCCAGCAGCCAAGATGGGGAGGGACAGCCCCAGCATTTT | CASSQDGEGQPQHF
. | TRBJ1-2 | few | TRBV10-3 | TGTGCCATCAGTGAGGTGTTGGCATTTGGCTACACCTTC | CAISEVLAFGYTF
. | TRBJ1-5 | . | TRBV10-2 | TGCGCCAGCAGTGAGTCGCAGGGAAATCAGCCCCAGCATTTT | CASSESQGNQPQHF
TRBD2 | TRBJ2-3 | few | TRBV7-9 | TGTGCCAGCAGCCCCGGGACTAGCGGGAGGGAAAGCACAGATACGCAGTATTTT | CASSPGTSGRESTDTQYF